This T cell receptor beta chain was profiled in a study of blood T cell repertoires in COVID-19 (dated by TCRdb to about 2020). With respect to the entire study: The collaborator samples originated in the United States, Italy and Spain and spanned the acute and convalescent phases of COVID-19. The samples were drawn from two sources: the first 160 participants of the ongoing ImmuneRACE study, and 1,254 subjects contributed by 6 global collaborators. Nearly every sample came with metadata listing a de-identified subject ID, COVID-19 status, age in years and sex. The repertoires were released in a freely available public database intended as a resource for research on the immune response to SARS-CoV-2. HLA class I and class II types, where available, came from metadata supplied by the sample provider rather than from assay-based typing. The prospective study material was composed of cDNA or gDNA derived from T cells, B-cell-depleted T cells, or PBMCs. Subjects who had been exposed to COVID-19, were actively infected with it, or had recovered from it provided the deeply sampled blood TCRbeta repertoires that made up the dataset.

After removal of 5 bases from V and 0 bases from J, the junction retains 6 bases not matched to a gene. The germline V gene yields SGHVS for CDR1 and FQNEAQ for CDR2. There are 16 amino acids in the CDR3, from cysteine to phenylalanine inclusive. Left in the record is the CDR3 DNA by itself, 48 bases read in frame from the first base. Concerning this clone: Its target antigen remains unknown. No much larger clone is present one base from it, and per-base qualities are unavailable.

Whole blood was collected in K2EDTA tubes by collaborating institutions according to the institutions' own protocols. For TCRbeta analysis, collaborators shipped samples as frozen whole blood, isolated PBMCs, or DNA extracted from either of those sample types. The paper as a whole reports these results and caveats: The quantity of clinical and demographic metadata differed by source and by participant and was supplied without curation.

TCRbeta CDR3 regions were amplified from genomic DNA using the immunoSEQ Assay, a bias-controlled multiplex PCR. In the paper's pipeline: Nucleated cell counts per sample were estimated from amplification of reference gene primers within the assay. To quantify the absolute abundance of each unique TCRbeta CDR3 rearrangement, sequence reads were collapsed and filtered. For each sample, productive Simpson clonality was calculated as the square root of Simpson's diversity index over productive rearrangements. TCRdb provides this immuneACCESS table in a form limited to in-frame rearrangements. Some clones are lacking; in checked studies, under half of them reflect an unresolved V gene, and why the rest are absent is not known. The V and J calls and the clone size are those of that table, but D and trimming were determined from the DNA. This sample gives under 200,000 clones in total; around 87% of them show up just once. The ten largest clones take up around 2.3% of the sample.

The chain uses TRBV7-8 and TRBJ1-5, and 8 bases in between align with TRBD1. Sequencing input: peripheral blood. This sequence originates from a man aged 40-49 years with active or convalescent COVID-19. Read as DNA, the sequence is TGTGCCAGCAGCACCGGACAGGGTCGTAGCAATCAGCCCCAGCATTTT. It translates to CASSTGQGRSNQPQHF.